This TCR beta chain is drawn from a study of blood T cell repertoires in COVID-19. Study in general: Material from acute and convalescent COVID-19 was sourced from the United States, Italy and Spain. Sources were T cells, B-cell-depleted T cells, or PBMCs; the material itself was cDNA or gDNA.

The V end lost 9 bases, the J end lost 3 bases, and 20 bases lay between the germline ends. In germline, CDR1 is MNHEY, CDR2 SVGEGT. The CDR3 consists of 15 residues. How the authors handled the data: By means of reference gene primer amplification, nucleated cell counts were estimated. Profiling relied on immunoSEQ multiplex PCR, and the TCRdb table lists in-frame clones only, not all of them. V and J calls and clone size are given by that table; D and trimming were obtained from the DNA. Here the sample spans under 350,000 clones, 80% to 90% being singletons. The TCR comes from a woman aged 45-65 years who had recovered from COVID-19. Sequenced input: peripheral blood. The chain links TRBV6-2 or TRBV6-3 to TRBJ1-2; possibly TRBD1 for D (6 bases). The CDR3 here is CASSPQGPPHYGYTF. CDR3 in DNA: TGTGCCAGTAGTCCACAGGGCCCACCTCACTATGGCTACACCTTC.